The clone carrying this T cell receptor beta chain was seen a handful of times. The antigen is undetermined. TCRdb redid the calling of the RT-PCR reads with MiXCR, one entry per CDR3 protein. This table has about 170,000 distinct CDR3 sequences, about 10% appearing once. This entry is derived from a study of response to subunit inactivated influenza vaccine. General study findings and limits: The authors offered the suggestion that each seasonal influenza vaccination recruits few new T cells.

Per the germline V gene, CDR1 is LGHNA and CDR2 is YNFKEQ. Unmatched junction bases numbered 8, after V lost 1 base and J lost 2 bases. The CDR3 is made up of 18 amino acids. Sequencing was performed on CD8+ T cells sorted from PBMCs, taken around 25 months after vaccination. This clonotype originated in a man between 45 and 75 years old who received an inactivated influenza vaccine. The chain joins TRBV4-2 to TRBJ2-5, with TRBD2 identical over 12 bases. For the CDR3, the DNA is TGTGCCAGCAGCCAAGTCGAGGGACTAGCGGGCCTACAAGAGACCCAGTACTTC. It is translated as CASSQVEGLAGLQETQYF.